The 8 T cell receptor beta chains in this list originate from one sample, sequenced in a study of blood T cells in healthy people across ages. A sample-barcoded 5' primer and a J-beta primer mix were used in a second PCR of roughly 7 to 11 cycles. TCRdb passed the 5' RACE reads through MiXCR, listing each CDR3 protein once. The repertoire holds 1.5 million to 2 million distinct CDR3 sequences, with about 30% as singletons. Sequencing input: blood. These receptors were taken from a woman aged 25 to 39 in good health.

The V and J genes are TRBV18 and TRBJ2-6; D gene unclear. The ends were cut back, 1 base at V and 0 bases at J, with 7 bases in the middle. CDR3 length: 16 amino acids. From germline, CDR1 is KGHSH and CDR2 LQKENI. CDR3 region: CASSPQPFSGANVLTF. CDR3 coding DNA: TGTGCCAGCTCACCACAACCGTTCTCTGGGGCCAACGTCCTGACTTTC.

The chain links TRBV5-5 to TRBJ1-2; D remains ambiguous. Germline loops: CDR1 SGHKS, CDR2 YYEKEE (reference sequence). Trimming took 3 bases from V and 8 from J, leaving 11 bases between them. CDR3 length equals 12 residues. The CDR3 reads CASSWDGWGYTF. The CDR3 bases are TGTGCCAGCAGCTGGGATGGATGGGGCTACACCTTC.

The CDR3 loop is CASSLDTGYTDTQYF. The CDR3 DNA reads TGCGCCAGCAGCTTGGACACGGGATACACAGATACGCAGTATTTT. The chain couples TRBV5-1 to TRBJ2-3, with D tentatively TRBD2 (5 bases). The germline gives CDR1 SGHRS, CDR2 YFSETQ. Trimming left V 0 bases short and J 2 bases short, with 10 bases between. This CDR3 is built from 15 residues.

The genes are TRBV12-5 and TRBJ1-5; no clear D gene. The CDR3 covers 16 residues. Germline CDR1 LGHNT, CDR2 FRNRAP. With 0 bases removed from V and 0 bases from J, the gap between germline ends came to 9 bases. The CDR3 here is CASGLVPARSNQPQHF. CDR3 coding DNA: TGTGCTAGTGGTTTGGTACCGGCCCGTAGCAATCAGCCCCAGCATTTT.

This clonotype was picked up a small number of times. The genes are TRBV6-1 and TRBJ1-6, with D perhaps TRBD1 (5 bases). V was pared by 3 bases and J by 8 bases, with 11 bases between. Germline CDR1 and CDR2: MNHNS and SASEGT. The CDR3 totals 14 residues. CDR3 nucleotide sequence: TGTGCCAGCAGTGAGTTGGGACGCCATTCACCCCTCCACTTT. Its protein is CASSELGRHSPLHF.

Only a few counts were recorded for this clonotype. The V gene is TRBV4-1, the J gene TRBJ2-7; D gene ambiguous. CDR3 length: 15 amino acids. V dropped 0 bases and J dropped 2 bases, with 11 bases sitting between them. From germline, CDR1 is MGHRA and CDR2 YSYEKL. CDR3 nucleotides: TGCGCCAGCAGCCAAGAAGAGACGGGTCCCTACGAGCAGTACTTC. It specifies CASSQEETGPYEQYF.

The chain is built from TRBV2 and TRBJ2-4; 8 positions match TRBD1. The end of the DNA fits TRBJ2-7 better, so the J call may be wrong. The CDR3 contains 15 residues. Germline CDR1 SNHLY, CDR2 FYNNEI. CDR3 sequence reads: CASRERRDRIYEQYF. Here the CDR3 DNA reads TGTGCCAGCAGAGAACGCCGGGACAGGATCTACGAGCAGTACTTC.

This clonotype was seen only a few times. The V call is TRBV3-1, the J call TRBJ2-5, with D possibly called TRBD1 or TRBD2 (5 bases each). V lost 4 bases and J lost 5, with 17 bases in between. The CDR3 covers 15 residues. CDR1 LGHDT and CDR2 YNNKEL come from the germline V gene (reference sequence). The CDR3: CASSRSSGTGETQYF. Written as DNA, the CDR3 is TGTGCCAGCAGCCGCAGTTCAGGGACGGGCGAGACCCAGTACTTC.